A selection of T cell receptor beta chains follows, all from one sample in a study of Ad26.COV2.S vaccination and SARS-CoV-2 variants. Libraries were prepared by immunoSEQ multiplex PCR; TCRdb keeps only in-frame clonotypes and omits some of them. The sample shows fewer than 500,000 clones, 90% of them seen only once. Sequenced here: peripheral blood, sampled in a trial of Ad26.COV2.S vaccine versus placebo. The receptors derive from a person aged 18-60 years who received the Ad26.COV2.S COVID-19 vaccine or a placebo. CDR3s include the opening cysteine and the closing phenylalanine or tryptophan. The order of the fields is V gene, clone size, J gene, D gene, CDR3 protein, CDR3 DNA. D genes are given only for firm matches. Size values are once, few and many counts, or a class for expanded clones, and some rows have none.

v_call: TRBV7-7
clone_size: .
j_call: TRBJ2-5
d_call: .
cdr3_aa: CASSLDGQSQETQYF
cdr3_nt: TGTGCTAGCAGCTTAGACGGACAGAGCCAAGAGACCCAGTACTTC

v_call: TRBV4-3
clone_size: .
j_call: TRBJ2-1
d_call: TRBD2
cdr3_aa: CASSLGTSGREQFF
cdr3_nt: TGCGCCAGCAGCCTCGGGACTAGCGGGAGAGAGCAGTTCTTC

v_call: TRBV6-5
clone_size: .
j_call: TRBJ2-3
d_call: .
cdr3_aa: CAIAVPSTDTQYF
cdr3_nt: TGTGCCATTGCGGTACCTAGCACAGATACGCAGTATTTT

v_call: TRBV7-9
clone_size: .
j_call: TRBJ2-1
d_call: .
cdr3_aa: CASSFDTEQFF
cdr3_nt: TGTGCCAGCAGCTTCGATACTGAGCAGTTCTTC

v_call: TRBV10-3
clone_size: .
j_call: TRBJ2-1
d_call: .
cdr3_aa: CAIGGLDNEQFF
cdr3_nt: TGTGCCATCGGCGGACTCGACAATGAGCAGTTCTTC

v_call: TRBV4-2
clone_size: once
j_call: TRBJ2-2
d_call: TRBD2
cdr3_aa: CASSNRTSGRRTNTGELFF
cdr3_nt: TGTGCCAGCAGCAACAGGACTAGCGGGAGGCGGACGAACACCGGGGAGCTGTTTTTT

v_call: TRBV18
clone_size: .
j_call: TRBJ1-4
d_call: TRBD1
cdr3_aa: CASSPLSGTVLATNEKLFF
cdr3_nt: TGTGCCAGCTCACCTCTCTCCGGGACAGTACTTGCAACTAATGAAAAACTGTTTTTT

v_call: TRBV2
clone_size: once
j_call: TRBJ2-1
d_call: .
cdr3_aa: CASTARPDYNEQFF
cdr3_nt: TGTGCCAGCACCGCTCGGCCCGACTACAATGAGCAGTTCTTC

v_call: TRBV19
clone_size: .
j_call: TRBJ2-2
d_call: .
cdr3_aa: CASRPGTDFGELFF
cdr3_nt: TGTGCCAGTAGACCCGGGACCGACTTCGGGGAGCTGTTTTTT

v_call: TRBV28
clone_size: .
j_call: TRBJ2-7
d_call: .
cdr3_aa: CASSLISVVSEQYF
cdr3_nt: TGTGCCAGCAGTTTAATATCAGTCGTTAGCGAGCAGTACTTC

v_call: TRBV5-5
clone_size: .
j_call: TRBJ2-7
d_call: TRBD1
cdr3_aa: CASIPGTGGNTYEQYF
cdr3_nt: TGTGCCAGCATCCCCGGGACAGGGGGTAATACCTACGAGCAGTACTTC